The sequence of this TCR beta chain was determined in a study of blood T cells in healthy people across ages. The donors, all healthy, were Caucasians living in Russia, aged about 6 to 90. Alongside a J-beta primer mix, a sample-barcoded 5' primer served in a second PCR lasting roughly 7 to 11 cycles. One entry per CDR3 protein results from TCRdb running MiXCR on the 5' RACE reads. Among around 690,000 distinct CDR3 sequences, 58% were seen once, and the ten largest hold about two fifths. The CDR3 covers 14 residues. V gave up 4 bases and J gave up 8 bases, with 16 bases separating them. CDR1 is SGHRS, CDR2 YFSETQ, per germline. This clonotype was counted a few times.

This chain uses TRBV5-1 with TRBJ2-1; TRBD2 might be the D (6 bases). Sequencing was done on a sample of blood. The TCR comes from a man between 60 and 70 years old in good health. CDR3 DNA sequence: TGCGCCAGCAGCCAAGGACGGGGGAACGATGAGCAGTTCTTC. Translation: CASSQGRGNDEQFF.